This T cell receptor (beta chain) was recovered during a study of CDR3 diversity in severe acne. Germline CDR1 is MNHEY and CDR2 is SVGAGI. The CDR3 runs 14 residues. About this clonotype itself: This may be a read error: a much more frequent sequence differs by one nucleotide.

In TCRdb, the PCR reads were re-called with MiXCR into one record per CDR3 protein. The sample has more than 85,000 distinct CDR3 sequences, roughly 52% seen once. Sequencing input: blood. The TCR originated in a male donor in good health, serving as a control. V usage is TRBV6-5 and J usage is TRBJ2-7; D is tentatively TRBD1 or TRBD2 (5 bases each). CDR3 sequence: CATARDRISCEQYF. CDR3 nucleotides: TGTGCCACCGCCCGGGACCGGATCTCCTGCGAGCAGTACTTC.